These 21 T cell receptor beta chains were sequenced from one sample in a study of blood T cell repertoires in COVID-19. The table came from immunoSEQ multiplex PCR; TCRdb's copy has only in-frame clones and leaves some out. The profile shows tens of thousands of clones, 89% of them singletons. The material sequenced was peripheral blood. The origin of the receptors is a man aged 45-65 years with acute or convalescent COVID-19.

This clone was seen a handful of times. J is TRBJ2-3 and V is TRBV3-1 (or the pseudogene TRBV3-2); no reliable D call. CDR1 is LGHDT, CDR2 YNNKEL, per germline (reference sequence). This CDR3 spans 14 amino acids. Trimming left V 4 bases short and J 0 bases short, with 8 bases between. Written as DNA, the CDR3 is TGTGCCAGCAGCCGACAATCTAGCACAGATACGCAGTATTTT. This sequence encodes CASSRQSSTDTQYF.

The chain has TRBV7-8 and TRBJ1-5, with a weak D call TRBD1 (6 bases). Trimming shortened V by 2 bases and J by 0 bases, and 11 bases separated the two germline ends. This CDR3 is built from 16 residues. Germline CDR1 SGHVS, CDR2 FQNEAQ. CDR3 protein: CASSLLRTASNQPQHF. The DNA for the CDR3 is TGTGCCAGCAGCTTACTCCGGACAGCTAGCAATCAGCCCCAGCATTTT.

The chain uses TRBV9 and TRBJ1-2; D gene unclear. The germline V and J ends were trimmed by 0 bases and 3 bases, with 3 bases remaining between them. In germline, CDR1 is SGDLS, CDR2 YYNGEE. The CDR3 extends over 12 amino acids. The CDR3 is CASSVGDYGYTF. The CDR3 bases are TGTGCCAGCAGCGTAGGAGACTATGGCTACACCTTC.

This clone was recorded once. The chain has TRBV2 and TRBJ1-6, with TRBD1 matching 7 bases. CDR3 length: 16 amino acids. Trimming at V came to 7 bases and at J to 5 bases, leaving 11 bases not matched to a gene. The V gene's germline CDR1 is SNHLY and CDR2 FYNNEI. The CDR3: CASTLEGADNNSPLHF. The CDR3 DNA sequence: TGTGCCAGCACCCTAGAGGGGGCCGATAATAATTCACCCCTCCACTTT.

The CDR3 sequence: CASSTDRVRGKLFF. CDR3 sequence (DNA): TGTGCCAGCTCAACAGACAGGGTGAGGGGTAAACTGTTTTTT. The V gene is TRBV18, the J gene TRBJ1-4, with TRBD1 matching 7 bases. This CDR3 region has 14 residues. Germline values: CDR1 KGHSH, CDR2 LQKENI. V was pared by 5 bases and J by 11 bases, with 11 bases of the junction left unmatched.

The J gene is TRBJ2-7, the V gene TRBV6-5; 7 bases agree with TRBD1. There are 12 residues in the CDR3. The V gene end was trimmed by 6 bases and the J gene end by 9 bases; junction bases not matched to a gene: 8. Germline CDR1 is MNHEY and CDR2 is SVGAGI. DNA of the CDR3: TGTGCCAGCAGCTCAGGGGGATTAAGGCAGTACGTC. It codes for CASSSGGLRQYV.

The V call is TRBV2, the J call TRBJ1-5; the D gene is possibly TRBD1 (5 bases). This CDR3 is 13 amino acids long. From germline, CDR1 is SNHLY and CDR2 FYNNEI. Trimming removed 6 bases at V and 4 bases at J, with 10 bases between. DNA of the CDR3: TGTGCCAGCAGACTAACAGGAAATCAGCCCCAGCATTTT. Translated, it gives CASRLTGNQPQHF.

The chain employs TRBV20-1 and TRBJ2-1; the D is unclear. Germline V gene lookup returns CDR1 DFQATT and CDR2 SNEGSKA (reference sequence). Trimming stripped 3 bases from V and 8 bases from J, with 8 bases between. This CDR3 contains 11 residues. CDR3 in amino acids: CSASLRDEQFF. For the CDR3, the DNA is TGCAGTGCTAGCCTAAGAGATGAGCAGTTCTTC.

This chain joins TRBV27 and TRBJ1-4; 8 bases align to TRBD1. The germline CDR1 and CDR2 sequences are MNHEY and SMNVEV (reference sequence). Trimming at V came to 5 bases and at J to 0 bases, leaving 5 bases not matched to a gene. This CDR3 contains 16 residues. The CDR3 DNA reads TGTGCCAGCAGTCCGGGACAGGCTGCAACTAATGAAAAACTGTTTTTT. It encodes CASSPGQAATNEKLFF.

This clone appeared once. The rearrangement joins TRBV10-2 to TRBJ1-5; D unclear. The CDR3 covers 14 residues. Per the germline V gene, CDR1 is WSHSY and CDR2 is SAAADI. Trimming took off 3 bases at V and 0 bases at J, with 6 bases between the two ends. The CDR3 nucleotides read TGCGCCAGCAGTGATTCCAATAGCAATCAGCCCCAGCATTTT. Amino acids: CASSDSNSNQPQHF.

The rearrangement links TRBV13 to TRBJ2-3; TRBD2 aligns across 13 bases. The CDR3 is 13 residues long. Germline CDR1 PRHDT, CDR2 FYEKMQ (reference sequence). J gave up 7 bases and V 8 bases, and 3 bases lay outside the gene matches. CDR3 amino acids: CASRTSGSNTQYF. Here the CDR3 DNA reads TGTGCCAGCCGGACTAGCGGGAGTAATACGCAGTATTTT.

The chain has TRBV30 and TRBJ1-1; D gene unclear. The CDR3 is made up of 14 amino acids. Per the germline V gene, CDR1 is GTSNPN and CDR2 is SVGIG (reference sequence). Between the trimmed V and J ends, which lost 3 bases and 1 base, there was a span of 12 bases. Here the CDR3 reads CAWRFSGANTEAFF. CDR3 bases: TGTGCCTGGAGATTCTCTGGAGCGAACACTGAAGCTTTCTTT.

CDR3 residues: CATSAQGALGYTF. The DNA for the CDR3 is TGTGCCACCAGTGCTCAGGGGGCGCTTGGCTACACCTTC. J is TRBJ1-2 and V is TRBV24-1; 8 bases match TRBD1. Germline values: CDR1 KGHDR, CDR2 SFDVKD. V trimming: 5 bases; J trimming: 7 bases; junction bases outside the gene matches: 5. This CDR3 contains 13 residues.

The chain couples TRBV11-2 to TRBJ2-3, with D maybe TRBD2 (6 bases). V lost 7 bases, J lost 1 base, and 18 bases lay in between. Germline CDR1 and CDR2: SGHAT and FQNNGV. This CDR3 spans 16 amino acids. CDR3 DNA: TGTGCCAGCACCAGCTTTCCCCGCGGGGGCACAGATACGCAGTATTTT. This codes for CASTSFPRGGTDTQYF.

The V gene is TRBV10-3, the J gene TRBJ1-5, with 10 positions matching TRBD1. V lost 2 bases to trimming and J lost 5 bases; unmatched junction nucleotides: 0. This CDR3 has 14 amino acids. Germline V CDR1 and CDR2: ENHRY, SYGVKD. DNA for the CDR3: TGTGCCATCAGTGAGGGACAGGGGGATCAGCCCCAGCATTTT. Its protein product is CAISEGQGDQPQHF.

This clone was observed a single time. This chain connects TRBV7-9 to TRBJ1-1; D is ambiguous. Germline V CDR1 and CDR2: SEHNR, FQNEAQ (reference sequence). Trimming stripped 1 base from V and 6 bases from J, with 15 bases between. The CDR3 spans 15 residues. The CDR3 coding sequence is TGTGCCAGCAGCTTAGAAAGAGGGAGTCAATCTGAAGCTTTCTTT. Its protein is CASSLERGSQSEAFF.

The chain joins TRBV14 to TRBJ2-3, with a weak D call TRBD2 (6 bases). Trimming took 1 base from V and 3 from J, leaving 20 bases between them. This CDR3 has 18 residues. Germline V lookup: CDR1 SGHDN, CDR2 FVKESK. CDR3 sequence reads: CASSQGLFGGKMTDTQYF. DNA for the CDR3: TGTGCCAGCAGCCAAGGTCTTTTCGGAGGGAAAATGACAGATACGCAGTATTTT.

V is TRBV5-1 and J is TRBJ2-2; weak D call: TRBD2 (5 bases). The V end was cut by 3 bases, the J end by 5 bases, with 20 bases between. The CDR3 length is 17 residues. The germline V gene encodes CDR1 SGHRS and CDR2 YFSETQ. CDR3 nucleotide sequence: TGCGCCAGCAGCTCAAACACACCCAGGTCGGGGACCGGGGAGCTGTTTTTT. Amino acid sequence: CASSSNTPRSGTGELFF.

Here the CDR3 DNA reads TGTGCCAGCAGCCCTGCAGATCCGGGAACGCAGTATTTT. This codes for CASSPADPGTQYF. V is TRBV12-3 or TRBV12-4 and J is TRBJ2-3, with D tentatively TRBD2 (5 bases). The CDR3 is 13 residues long. Trimming stripped 6 bases from V and 9 bases from J, with 16 bases between.

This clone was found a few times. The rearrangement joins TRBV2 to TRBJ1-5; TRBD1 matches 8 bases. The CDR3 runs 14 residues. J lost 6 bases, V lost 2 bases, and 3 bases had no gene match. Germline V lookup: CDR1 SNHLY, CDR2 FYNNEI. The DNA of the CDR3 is TGTGCCAGCAGTGAACAGGGGGCCGGTCAGCCCCAGCATTTT. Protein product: CASSEQGAGQPQHF.

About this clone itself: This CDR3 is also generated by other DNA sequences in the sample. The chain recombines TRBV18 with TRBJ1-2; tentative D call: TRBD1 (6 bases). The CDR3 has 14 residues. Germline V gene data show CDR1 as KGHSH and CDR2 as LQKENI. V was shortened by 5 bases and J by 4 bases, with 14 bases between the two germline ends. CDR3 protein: CASSSGAIGYGYTF. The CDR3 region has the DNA TGTGCCAGCTCATCAGGGGCAATCGGCTATGGCTACACCTTC.